A selection of T cell receptor beta chains follows, all from one sample in a study of identical twins. TCRdb independently ran MiXCR on the 5' RACE reads; one entry per CDR3 protein. The sample lists 420,000 or so distinct CDR3 sequences; about 18% were seen once. The specimen sequenced was naive T cells sorted from blood. Source of these receptors: a man over 45 in good health. Each CDR3 is given with its conserved first and last residue. D genes are given only for firm matches. The listing skips clone size in some rows; elsewhere it reads once, few, many or a size class.

d_call	v_call	j_call	clone_size	cdr3_length	cdr3_nt	cdr3_aa
NA	TRBV2	TRBJ2-1	few	13	TGTGCCAGCAGTGTACTAGTATTGACGGAGCAGTTCTTC	CASSVLVLTEQFF
NA	TRBV7-2	TRBJ2-6	many	15	TGTGCCAGCAGCACCTGGGGGTCTGGGGCCAACGTCCTGACTTTC	CASSTWGSGANVLTF
TRBD1	TRBV5-1	TRBJ2-7	NA	15	TGCGCCAGCAGCTTTGAGGGACAGGGGTTCGGCGAGCAGTACTTC	CASSFEGQGFGEQYF
NA	TRBV5-5	TRBJ1-5	NA	16	TGTGCCAGCAGCTTGGCTTATTGGGAGGGCAATCAGCCCCAGCATTTT	CASSLAYWEGNQPQHF
TRBD1	TRBV15	TRBJ2-2	few	16	TGTGCCACCAGCAACCTAGGACAGGCGAACACCGGGGAGCTGTTTTTT	CATSNLGQANTGELFF
TRBD2	TRBV9	TRBJ2-1	NA	17	TGTGCCAGCAGTAGCCTCCCCGGGACTAGCGGGAGGTATGAGCAGTTCTTC	CASSSLPGTSGRYEQFF
NA	TRBV9	TRBJ2-1	few	10	TGTGCTGTCAGGGTCAATGAGCAGTTCTTC	CAVRVNEQFF
TRBD1	TRBV18	TRBJ2-5	few	15	TGTGCCAGCTCACCCACCGGGACAGGCATAGAGACCCAGTACTTC	CASSPTGTGIETQYF
TRBD2	TRBV20-1	TRBJ2-7	NA	17	TGCAGTGCTCCCCAGCGACTAGCGGGACCAAGCTCCTACGAGCAGTACTTC	CSAPQRLAGPSSYEQYF
TRBD1	TRBV18	TRBJ1-2	few	15	TGTGCCAGCTCACCTCTACCGGACAGGACGGGGATAGGGACCTTC	CASSPLPDRTGIGTF
NA	TRBV20-1	TRBJ2-2	NA	14	TGCAGTGCAGCGCACGGCGCGAACACCGGGGAGCTGTTTTTT	CSAAHGANTGELFF
TRBD2	TRBV7-2	TRBJ2-5	NA	17	TGTGCCAGCAGCTTCCCCGCGGGACTAGCGTACGAAGAGACCCAGTACTTC	CASSFPAGLAYEETQYF
TRBD2	TRBV5-1	TRBJ2-1	few	19	TGCGCCAGCAGCTTGGGGCTCCTAGCGGGGGTTCCTTCCTACAATGAGCAGTTCTTC	CASSLGLLAGVPSYNEQFF
NA	TRBV5-1	TRBJ1-5	many	15	TGCGCCAGCAGCTTGGGCCCGGGAGGGCTTCAGCCCCAGCATTTT	CASSLGPGGLQPQHF
TRBD2	TRBV4-2	TRBJ2-7	few	14	TGTGCCAGCACCCAAGCGGGAGGTTCCTACGAGCAGTACTTC	CASTQAGGSYEQYF
NA	TRBV5-6	TRBJ2-7	NA	14	TGTGCCAGCAGCTGGGGGCAGGGGAACTACGAGCAGTACTTC	CASSWGQGNYEQYF
NA	TRBV19	TRBJ1-2	many	13	TGTGCCAGTAGTATAGGGGTCGACTATGGCTACACCTTC	CASSIGVDYGYTF
TRBD2	TRBV4-1	TRBJ2-4	many	16	TGCGCCAGCAGCCTAGCGGGAGGCCTAGCCAAAAACATTCAGTACTTC	CASSLAGGLAKNIQYF
NA	TRBV12-3/TRBV12-4	TRBJ2-1	many	15	TGTGCCAGCAGTTCAGGGGGGTTCTCCTACAATGAGCAGTTCTTC	CASSSGGFSYNEQFF
NA	TRBV9	TRBJ2-5	NA	13	TGTGCCAGCAGCGTAGGGGATCGGGGGACCCAGTACTTC	CASSVGDRGTQYF
NA	TRBV29-1	TRBJ2-7	NA	14	TGCAGCGTTGAAGGTCGAGGGACCTCCTACGAGCAGTACTTC	CSVEGRGTSYEQYF
NA	TRBV28	TRBJ2-3	NA	17	TGTGCCAGCAGTTTAGGGAGCACAGGTGAATTTGCAGATACGCAGTATTTT	CASSLGSTGEFADTQYF
NA	TRBV7-2	TRBJ2-7	few	14	TGTGCCAGCAGCTTAGCGTGGCTAGGGAACGAGCAGTACTTC	CASSLAWLGNEQYF
NA	TRBV14	TRBJ2-7	many	12	TGTGCCAGCAGCCAAGATTGGTACGAGCAGTACTTC	CASSQDWYEQYF
TRBD2	TRBV29-1	TRBJ2-7	many	15	TGCAGCGTTGAGAGAGATAGCGGGAGGGCTGGGGAGCAGTACTTC	CSVERDSGRAGEQYF
NA	TRBV20-1	TRBJ2-5	NA	13	TGCAGTAGGCGGCCGATGGGGGCGGAGACCCAGTACTTC	CSRRPMGAETQYF
NA	TRBV20-1	TRBJ2-1	many	14	TGCAGTGCTAGAGATCCCCGGGCGTACAATGAGCAGTTCTTC	CSARDPRAYNEQFF
NA	TRBV20-1	TRBJ2-3	many	17	TGCAGTGCTAGAGTCGGAGGGGGGGCACCAAGCACAGATACGCAGTATTTT	CSARVGGGAPSTDTQYF
TRBD1	TRBV20-1	TRBJ1-1	NA	14	TGCAGTGCCCTCAGGGGGGGATCGGACACTGAAGCTTTCTTT	CSALRGGSDTEAFF
NA	TRBV6-1	TRBJ1-1	few	16	TGTGCCAGCGGACGGCCTATGGGGGTGGAGGGCACTGAAGCTTTCTTT	CASGRPMGVEGTEAFF
NA	TRBV6-5	TRBJ2-3	NA	14	TGTGCCAGCAGTTACTCACCCGGGACAGATACGCAGTATTTT	CASSYSPGTDTQYF
TRBD1	TRBV29-1	TRBJ1-2	few	14	TGCAGCGTTGATCGGACAGGGGGCGTCTATGGCTACACCTTC	CSVDRTGGVYGYTF
NA	TRBV28	TRBJ2-7	few	13	TGTGCCAGCAGTTTAAAGGTCTCCTACGAGCAGTACTTC	CASSLKVSYEQYF
TRBD1	TRBV6-2/TRBV6-3	TRBJ2-7	NA	13	TGTGCCAGCATAGGGACAGGGGAGTCCGAGCAGTACTTC	CASIGTGESEQYF
NA	TRBV20-1	TRBJ1-2	few	14	TGCAGTGCTAGAGTGATACTTACTAACTATGGCTACACCTTC	CSARVILTNYGYTF
TRBD2	TRBV2	TRBJ2-1	many	16	TGTGCCAGCAGGAGAGGACTAGCGGGAGGGATAGGTGAGCAGTTCTTC	CASRRGLAGGIGEQFF
NA	TRBV20-1	TRBJ2-5	NA	15	TGCAGTGCTAGAGATTCCGGGGGCGCGGGGGAGACCCAGTACTTC	CSARDSGGAGETQYF
TRBD1	TRBV6-2/TRBV6-3	TRBJ1-1	many	18	TGTGCCAGCACCCAACGGACCGGACAGGGGCAGAGGAACACTGAAGCTTTCTTT	CASTQRTGQGQRNTEAFF
NA	TRBV3-1	TRBJ2-7	NA	14	TGTGCCAGCAGCCAAGACCCAGCGGGTTCTCCCCCGTACTTC	CASSQDPAGSPPYF
NA	TRBV29-1	TRBJ2-7	few	11	TGCAGCGTGCAGGAGGCCTACGAGCAGTACTTC	CSVQEAYEQYF
NA	TRBV12-3/TRBV12-4	TRBJ2-5	few	12	TGTGCCAGCAGGAGAGGGGGAAAGACCCAGTACTTC	CASRRGGKTQYF
NA	TRBV29-1	TRBJ2-7	few	15	TGCAGCGTTGGAAGGGGGGGGGTAGCCACAGACGAGCAGTACTTC	CSVGRGGVATDEQYF
NA	TRBV6-5	TRBJ1-1	once	16	TGTGCCAGCAGTCACTCGTTCCAGCCCATGAACACTGAAGCTTTCTTT	CASSHSFQPMNTEAFF
NA	TRBV20-1	TRBJ1-5	NA	13	TGCAGTGCTAGCCTCAGGACAAAGGGGCCCCAGCATTTT	CSASLRTKGPQHF
NA	TRBV5-1	TRBJ2-1	few	16	TGCGCCAGCAGCTTTGGTACAGGGAGGGGCGGAAATGAGCAGTTCTTC	CASSFGTGRGGNEQFF
NA	TRBV27	TRBJ2-7	NA	15	TGTGCCAGCAGTTTGGGGACACCTGGATTCTACGAGCAGTACTTC	CASSLGTPGFYEQYF
TRBD1	TRBV4-3	TRBJ1-2	once	14	TGCGCCAGCAGCCAAGAAGGGACAGGGTTAAGCTACACCTTC	CASSQEGTGLSYTF
TRBD2	TRBV9	TRBJ2-1	NA	16	TGTGCCAGCAGCGTATACCAGCGGGGGGGCTTCGATGAGCAGTTCTTC	CASSVYQRGGFDEQFF
NA	TRBV3-1	TRBJ2-7	once	14	TGTGCCAGCAGCAAGTCCGGATTGTCCTACGAGCAGTACTTC	CASSKSGLSYEQYF
NA	TRBV19	TRBJ1-4	NA	15	TGTGCCAGTAGTATGGTCGGGACACCGAATGAAAAACTGTTTTTT	CASSMVGTPNEKLFF
NA	TRBV5-1	TRBJ2-5	many	17	TGCGCCAGCAGCGGGACCTCGGAGCTCTGGTACCAAGAGACCCAGTACTTC	CASSGTSELWYQETQYF
NA	TRBV29-1	TRBJ1-2	NA	12	TGCAGCGTTGAAGTAATCCTGGGTGGCTACACCTTC	CSVEVILGGYTF
TRBD2	TRBV28	TRBJ2-3	many	20	TGTGCCAGCAGTTTCCCGCCGGGTACTAGCGGGAGGCTCAACACAGATACGCAGTATTTT	CASSFPPGTSGRLNTDTQYF